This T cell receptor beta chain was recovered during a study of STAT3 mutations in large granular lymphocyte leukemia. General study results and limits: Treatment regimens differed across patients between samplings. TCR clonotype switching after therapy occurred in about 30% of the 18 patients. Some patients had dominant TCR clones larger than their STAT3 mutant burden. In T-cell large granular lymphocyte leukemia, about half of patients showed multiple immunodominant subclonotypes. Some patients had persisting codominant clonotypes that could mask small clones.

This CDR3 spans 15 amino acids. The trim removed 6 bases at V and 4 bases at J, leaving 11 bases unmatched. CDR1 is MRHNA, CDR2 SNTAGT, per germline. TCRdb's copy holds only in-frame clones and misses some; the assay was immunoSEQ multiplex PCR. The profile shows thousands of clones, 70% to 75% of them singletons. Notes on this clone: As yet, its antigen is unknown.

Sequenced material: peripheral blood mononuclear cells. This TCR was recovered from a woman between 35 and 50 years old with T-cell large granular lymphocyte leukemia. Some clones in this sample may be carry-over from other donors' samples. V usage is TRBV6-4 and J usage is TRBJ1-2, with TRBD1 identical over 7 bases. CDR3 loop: CASSENHAGGYGYTF. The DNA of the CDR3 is TGTGCCAGCAGCGAAAACCACGCAGGGGGCTATGGCTACACCTTC.